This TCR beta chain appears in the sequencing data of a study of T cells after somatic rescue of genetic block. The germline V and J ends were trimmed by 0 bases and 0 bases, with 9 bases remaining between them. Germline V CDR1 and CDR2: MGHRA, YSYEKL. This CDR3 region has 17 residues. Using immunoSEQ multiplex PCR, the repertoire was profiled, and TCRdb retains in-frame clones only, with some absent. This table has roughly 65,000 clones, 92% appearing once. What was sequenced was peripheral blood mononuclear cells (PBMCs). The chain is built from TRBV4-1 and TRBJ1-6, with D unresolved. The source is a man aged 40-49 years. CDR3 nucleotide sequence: TGCGCCAGCAGCCAAGATCCGGGGTACTCCTATAATTCACCCCTCCACTTT. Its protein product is CASSQDPGYSYNSPLHF.